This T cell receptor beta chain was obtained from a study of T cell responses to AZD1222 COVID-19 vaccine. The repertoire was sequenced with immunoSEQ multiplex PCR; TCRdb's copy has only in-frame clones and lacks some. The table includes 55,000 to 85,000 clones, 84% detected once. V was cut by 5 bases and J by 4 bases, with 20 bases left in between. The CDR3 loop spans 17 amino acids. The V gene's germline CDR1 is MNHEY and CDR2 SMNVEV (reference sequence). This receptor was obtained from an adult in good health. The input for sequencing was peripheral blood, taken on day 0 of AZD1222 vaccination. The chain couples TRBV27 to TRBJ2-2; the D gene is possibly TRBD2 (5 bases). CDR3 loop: CASSPADGRPATGELFF. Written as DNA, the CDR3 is TGTGCCAGCAGTCCAGCGGACGGCCGCCCGGCCACCGGGGAGCTGTTTTTT.